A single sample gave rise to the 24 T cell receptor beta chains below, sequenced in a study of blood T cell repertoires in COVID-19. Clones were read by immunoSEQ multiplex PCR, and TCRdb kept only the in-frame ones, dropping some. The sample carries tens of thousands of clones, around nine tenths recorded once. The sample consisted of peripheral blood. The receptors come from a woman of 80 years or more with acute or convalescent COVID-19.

In DNA, the CDR3 is TGTGCCAGCAGTTACGAGAGGACTGAAGCTTTCTTT. It translates to CASSYERTEAFF. V gene TRBV6-6 combines with J gene TRBJ1-1; D not resolved. V was shortened by 2 bases and J by 5 bases, with 6 bases between the two germline ends. The V gene's germline CDR1 is MNHNY and CDR2 SVGAGI (reference sequence). The CDR3 spans 12 residues.

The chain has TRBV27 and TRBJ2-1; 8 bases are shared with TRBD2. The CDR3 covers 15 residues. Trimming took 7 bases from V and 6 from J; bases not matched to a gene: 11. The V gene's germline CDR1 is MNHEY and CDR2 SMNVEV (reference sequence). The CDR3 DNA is TGTGCCAGCACCAGGGCTTTCGGGGGGGCCAATGAGCAGTTCTTC. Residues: CASTRAFGGANEQFF.

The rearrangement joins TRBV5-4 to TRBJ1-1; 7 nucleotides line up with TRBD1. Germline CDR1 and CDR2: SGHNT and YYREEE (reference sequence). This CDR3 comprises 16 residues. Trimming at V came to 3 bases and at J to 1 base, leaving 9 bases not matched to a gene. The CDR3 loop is CASSSPPTGRNTEAFF. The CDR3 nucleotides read TGTGCCAGCAGCTCCCCGCCGACAGGGAGGAACACTGAAGCTTTCTTT.

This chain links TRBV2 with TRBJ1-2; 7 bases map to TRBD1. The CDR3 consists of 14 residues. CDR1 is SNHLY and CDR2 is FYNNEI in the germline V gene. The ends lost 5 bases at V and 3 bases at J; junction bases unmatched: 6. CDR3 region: CASSLTGFDYGYTF. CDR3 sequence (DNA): TGTGCCAGCAGTCTGACAGGGTTCGACTATGGCTACACCTTC.

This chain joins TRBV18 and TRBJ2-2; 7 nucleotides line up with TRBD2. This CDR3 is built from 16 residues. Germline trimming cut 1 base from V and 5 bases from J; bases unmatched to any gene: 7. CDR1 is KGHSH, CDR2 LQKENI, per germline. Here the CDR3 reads CASSPRLADGTGELFF. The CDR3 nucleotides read TGTGCCAGCTCACCACGCCTAGCGGACGGTACCGGGGAGCTGTTTTTT.

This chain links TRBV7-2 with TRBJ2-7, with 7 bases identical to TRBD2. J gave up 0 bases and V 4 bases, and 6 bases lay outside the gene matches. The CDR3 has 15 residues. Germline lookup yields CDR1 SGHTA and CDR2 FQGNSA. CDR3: CASSSQGGYSYEQYF. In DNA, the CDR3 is TGTGCCAGCAGCTCGCAGGGAGGGTACTCCTACGAGCAGTACTTC.

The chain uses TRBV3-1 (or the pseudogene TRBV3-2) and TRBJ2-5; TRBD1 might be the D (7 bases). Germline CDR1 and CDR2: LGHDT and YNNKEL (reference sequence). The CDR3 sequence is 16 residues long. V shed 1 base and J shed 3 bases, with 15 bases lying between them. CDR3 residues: CASSQGPGRGEETQYF. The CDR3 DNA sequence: TGTGCCAGCAGCCAAGGCCCCGGCAGGGGGGAAGAGACCCAGTACTTC.

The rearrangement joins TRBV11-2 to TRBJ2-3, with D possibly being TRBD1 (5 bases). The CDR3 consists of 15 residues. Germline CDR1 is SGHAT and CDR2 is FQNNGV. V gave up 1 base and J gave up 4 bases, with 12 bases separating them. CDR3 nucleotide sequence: TGTGCCAGCAGCTTAGGGGCCGGACAAGCAGATACGCAGTATTTT. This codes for CASSLGAGQADTQYF.

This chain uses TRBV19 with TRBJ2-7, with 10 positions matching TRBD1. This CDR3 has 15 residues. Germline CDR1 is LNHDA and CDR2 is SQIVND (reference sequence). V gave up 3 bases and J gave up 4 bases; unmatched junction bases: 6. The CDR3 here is CASSIPGQGIYEQYF. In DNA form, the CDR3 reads TGTGCCAGTAGTATTCCGGGACAGGGGATATACGAGCAGTACTTC.

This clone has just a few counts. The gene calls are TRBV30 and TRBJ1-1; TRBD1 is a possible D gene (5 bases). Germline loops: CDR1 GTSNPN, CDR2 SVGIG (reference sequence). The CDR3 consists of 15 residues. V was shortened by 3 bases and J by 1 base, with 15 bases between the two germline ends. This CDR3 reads CAWRGGLTRNTEAFF. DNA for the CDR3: TGTGCCTGGAGGGGGGGTCTAACTAGGAACACTGAAGCTTTCTTT.

CDR3 amino acids: CASSEAWQEGYNSPLHF. The CDR3 bases are TGTGCCAGCAGTGAAGCGTGGCAAGAGGGATATAATTCACCCCTCCACTTT. The genes are TRBV2 and TRBJ1-6; D uncertain. V lost 0 bases and J lost 4, with 13 bases in between. This CDR3 is built from 17 residues. The germline V gene encodes CDR1 SNHLY and CDR2 FYNNEI.

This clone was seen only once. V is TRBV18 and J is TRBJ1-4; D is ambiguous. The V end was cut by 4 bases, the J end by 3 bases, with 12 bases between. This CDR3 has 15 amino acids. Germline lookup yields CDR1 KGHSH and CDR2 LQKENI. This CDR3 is CASSQGGQSNEKLFF. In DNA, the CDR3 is TGTGCCAGCTCACAGGGAGGTCAATCTAATGAAAAACTGTTTTTT.

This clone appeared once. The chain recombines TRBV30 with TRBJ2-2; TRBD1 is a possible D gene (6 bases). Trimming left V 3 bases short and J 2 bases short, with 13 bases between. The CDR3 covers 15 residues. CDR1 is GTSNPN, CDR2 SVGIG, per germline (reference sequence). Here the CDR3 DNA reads TGTGCCTGGAGCTCCAGGGGCATCAACACCGGGGAGCTGTTTTTT. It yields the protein CAWSSRGINTGELFF.

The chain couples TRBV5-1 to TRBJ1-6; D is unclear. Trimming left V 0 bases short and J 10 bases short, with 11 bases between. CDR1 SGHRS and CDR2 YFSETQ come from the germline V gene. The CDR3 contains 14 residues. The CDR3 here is CASSLAVGDSPLHF. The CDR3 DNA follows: TGCGCCAGCAGCTTGGCAGTAGGAGACTCACCCCTCCACTTT.

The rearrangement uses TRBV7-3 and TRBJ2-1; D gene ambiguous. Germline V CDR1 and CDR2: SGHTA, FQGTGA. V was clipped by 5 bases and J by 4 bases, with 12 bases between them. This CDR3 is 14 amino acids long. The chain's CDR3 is CASSPPGQYNEQFF. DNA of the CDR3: TGTGCCAGCAGCCCCCCGGGTCAGTACAATGAGCAGTTCTTC.

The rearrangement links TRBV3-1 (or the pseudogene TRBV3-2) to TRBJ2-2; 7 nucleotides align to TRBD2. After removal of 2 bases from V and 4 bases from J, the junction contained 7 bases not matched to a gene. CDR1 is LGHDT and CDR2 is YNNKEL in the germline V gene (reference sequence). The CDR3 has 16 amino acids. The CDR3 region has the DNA TGTGCCAGCAGCCAATATTCCGGGGGGACCACCGGGGAGCTGTTTTTT. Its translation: CASSQYSGGTTGELFF.

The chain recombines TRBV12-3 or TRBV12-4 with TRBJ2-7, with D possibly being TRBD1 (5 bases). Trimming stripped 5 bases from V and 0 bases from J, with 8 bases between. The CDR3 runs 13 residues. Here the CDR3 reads CASSPGHSYEQYF. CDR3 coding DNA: TGTGCCAGCAGTCCTGGACACTCCTACGAGCAGTACTTC.

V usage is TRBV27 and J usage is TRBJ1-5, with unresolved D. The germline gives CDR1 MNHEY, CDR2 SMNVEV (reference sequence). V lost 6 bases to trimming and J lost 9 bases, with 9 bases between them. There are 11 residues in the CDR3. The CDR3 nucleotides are TGTGCCAGCAGCACCATCAGGCCCCAGCATTTT. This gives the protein CASSTIRPQHF.

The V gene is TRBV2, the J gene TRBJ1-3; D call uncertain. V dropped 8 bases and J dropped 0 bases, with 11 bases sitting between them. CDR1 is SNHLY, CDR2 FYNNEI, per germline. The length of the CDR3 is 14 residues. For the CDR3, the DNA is TGTGCCAGCCTCCTTAGCATCTCTGGAAACACCATATATTTT. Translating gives CASLLSISGNTIYF. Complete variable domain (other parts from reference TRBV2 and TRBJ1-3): EPEVTQTPSHQVTQMGQEVILRCVPISNHLYFYWYRQILGQKVEFLVSFYNNEISEKSEIFDDQFSVERPDGSNFTLKIRSTKLEDSAMYFCASLLSISGNTIYFGEGSWLTVV.

The CDR3 reads CSVKWGLYTEAFF. The CDR3 DNA follows: TGCAGCGTTAAATGGGGGCTGTACACTGAAGCTTTCTTT. The chain is built from TRBV29-1 and TRBJ1-1; weak D call: TRBD1 (6 bases). Trimming removed 5 bases from V and 3 bases from J, with 13 bases in between. There are 13 residues in the CDR3. The germline gives CDR1 SQVTM, CDR2 ANQGSEA. The full variable domain, with the rest looked up from reference TRBV29-1 and TRBJ1-1, is SAVISQKPSRDICQRGTSLTIQCQVDSQVTMMFWYRQQPGQSLTLIATANQGSEATYESGFVIDKFPISRPNLTFSTLTVSNMSPEDSSIYLCSVKWGLYTEAFFGQGTRLTVV.

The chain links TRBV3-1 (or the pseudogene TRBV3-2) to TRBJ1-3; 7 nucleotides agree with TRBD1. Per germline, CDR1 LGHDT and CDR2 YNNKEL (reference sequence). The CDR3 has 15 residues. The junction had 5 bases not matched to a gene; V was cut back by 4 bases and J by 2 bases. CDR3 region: CASSPRTGAGNTIYF. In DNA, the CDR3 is TGTGCCAGCAGCCCCAGGACAGGAGCTGGAAACACCATATATTTT.

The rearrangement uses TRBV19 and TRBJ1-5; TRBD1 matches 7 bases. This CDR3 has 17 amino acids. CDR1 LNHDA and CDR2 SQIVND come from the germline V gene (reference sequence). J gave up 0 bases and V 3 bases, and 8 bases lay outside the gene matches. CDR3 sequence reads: CASSMSQGLYSNQPQHF. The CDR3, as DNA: TGTGCCAGTAGTATGTCACAGGGGTTGTATAGCAATCAGCCCCAGCATTTT.

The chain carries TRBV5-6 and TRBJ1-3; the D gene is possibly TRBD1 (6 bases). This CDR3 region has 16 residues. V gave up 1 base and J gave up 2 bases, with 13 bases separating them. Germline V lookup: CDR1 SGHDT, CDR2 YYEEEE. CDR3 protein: CASSLTAGAAGNTIYF. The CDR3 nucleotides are TGTGCCAGCAGCTTGACGGCAGGGGCGGCTGGAAACACCATATATTTT.

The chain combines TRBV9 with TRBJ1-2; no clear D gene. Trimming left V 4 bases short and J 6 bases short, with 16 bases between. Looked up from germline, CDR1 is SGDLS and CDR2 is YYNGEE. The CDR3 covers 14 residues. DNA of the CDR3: TGTGCCAGCAGCACCACCTCGACCGGGAATGGCTACACCTTC. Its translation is CASSTTSTGNGYTF.